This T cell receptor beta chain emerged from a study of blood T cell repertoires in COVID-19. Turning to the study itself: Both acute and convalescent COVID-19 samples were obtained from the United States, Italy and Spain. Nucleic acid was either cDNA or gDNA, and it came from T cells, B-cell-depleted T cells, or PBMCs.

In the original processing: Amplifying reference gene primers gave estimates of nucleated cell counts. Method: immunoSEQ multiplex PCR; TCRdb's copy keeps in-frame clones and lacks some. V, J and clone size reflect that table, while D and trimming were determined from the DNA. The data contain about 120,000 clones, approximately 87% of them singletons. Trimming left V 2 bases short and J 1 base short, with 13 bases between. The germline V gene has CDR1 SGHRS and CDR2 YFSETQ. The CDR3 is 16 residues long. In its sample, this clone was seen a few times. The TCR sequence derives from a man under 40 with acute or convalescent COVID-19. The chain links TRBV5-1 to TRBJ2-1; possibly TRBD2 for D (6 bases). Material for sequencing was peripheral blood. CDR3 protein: CASSFRETSSYNEQFF. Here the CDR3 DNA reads TGCGCCAGCAGCTTCCGTGAGACTAGTTCCTACAATGAGCAGTTCTTC.